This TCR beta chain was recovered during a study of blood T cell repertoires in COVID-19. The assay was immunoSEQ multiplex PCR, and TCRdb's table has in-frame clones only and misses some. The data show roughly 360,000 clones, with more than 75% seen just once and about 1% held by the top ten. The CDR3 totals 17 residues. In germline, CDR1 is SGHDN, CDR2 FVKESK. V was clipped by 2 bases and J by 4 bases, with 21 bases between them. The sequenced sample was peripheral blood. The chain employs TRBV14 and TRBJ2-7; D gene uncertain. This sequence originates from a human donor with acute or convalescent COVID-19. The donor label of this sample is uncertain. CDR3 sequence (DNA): TGTGCCAGCAGCCAAAATCCGTGGGCCGTCAAAGGTTACGAGCAGTACTTC. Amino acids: CASSQNPWAVKGYEQYF.